This T cell receptor beta chain was sequenced during a study of cytomegalovirus exposure and HLA in healthy donors (dated by TCRdb to 2016 to 2017). Regarding the research as a whole: According to an earlier analysis of around 600 of the donors, about 190 million T cells yielded over 100 million unique TCR beta sequences and about 300 Gb of sequence data. An early release that covered fewer than 750 HLA-typed donors contained 250 to 350 gigabases of sequencing data and tens of millions of unique TCR sequences. Among the approximately 400 genotyped donors, roughly 80% belonged to the genetic ancestry cluster associated with self-reported Caucasian donors. The study was designed to test whether signatures of past pathogen exposure could be identified by cataloging public T cell receptors. Using immunosequencing, the study profiled T cell repertoires from 500 to 800 subjects and related those repertoires to cytomegalovirus serostatus. Besides the first cohort of around 670 subjects, a separate validation cohort made up of over a hundred different subjects was used. To predict cytomegalovirus infection status, the study brought together high-throughput TCR immunosequencing, statistical association of individual TCRs with disease status, and machine learning. In a later analysis, previously published TCR beta repertoires from several hundred donors were re-analyzed and high-resolution HLA genotyping was added so that TCR occurrence patterns could be studied. The later analysis used no new phenotypic data to find candidate immune exposures, relying instead on TCR beta sequences and their occurrence across donors. To decide whether each TCR beta V gene segment behaved as functional or pseudogenic, an earlier analysis of over 500 of the donors relied on high-throughput TCR beta sequencing. Alongside the repertoire data, information on donor age, sex, ethnicity and CMV serostatus was compiled. A later genetic analysis took genome-wide SNP genotypes for about 55% of the 666 donors and used that subset as a discovery cohort. All discovery cohort repertoires had been generated using a single sequencing platform. Class I and class II HLA loci were covered by the typing at four-digit resolution. Typing coverage differed by locus: A, B, C, DRB1 and DQB1 were typed in roughly 620-640 donors, DQA1 in about 560, DPA1 in some 570, and DPB1 in roughly 450. Four to six DR-DQ haplotypes were handled as single units for association and clustering, since linkage in the cohort was strong. Among approximately 370 genotyped donors of the cohort, an average of about 240,000 unique TCR beta nucleotide sequences was sequenced per donor, of which roughly 17% were non-productive. Study-wide findings and limitations: According to a later genetic analysis, donors in an Asian-associated ancestry cluster had fewer N-insertions in productive TCRs than the roughly 660-donor mean. When HLA alleles, especially DR and DQ, strongly co-occurred, TCR associations were difficult to assign to individual alleles. Because HLA typing was missing for some donors at each locus, association tests included only the typed subset. A later analysis associated 15,000 to 20,000 TCR beta sequences with specific HLA alleles at a false discovery rate of 0.05. In a later analysis, the rate of TCR association differed among HLA loci, with DRB1 alleles having the most associated TCRs and HLA-C alleles having the fewest. An earlier analysis of approximately 500 of the donors showed that most TCR beta V segments appeared in productive rearrangements either about 87% or about 30% of the time, which broadly matched IMGT annotations. Most CMV-associated TCR beta chains appeared to be HLA-restricted in a later analysis, and the HLA associations seemed to be driven largely by CMV exposure. Some IMGT-functional V segments, including TRBV6-2 and TRBV6-3, could not be told apart with the 87-base-pair reads, so those segments were excluded. Most TCR sequences were seen in very few donors, while some public TCRs were found in many individuals. Correlated functional status among segregating V segments might reflect linkage disequilibrium, but an unknown experimental factor could not be ruled out. In this cohort, only TCR beta chains were sequenced, and detectable features were limited by the absence of alpha or paired-chain data. For the cohort, immune exposure information was limited to CMV serostatus. The authors suggested that the approach could potentially be extended to other disease states and immunological phenotypes. V-gene and J-gene trimming of TCR beta chains was associated with a missense DCLRE1C variant in a later genetic analysis, and the association was replicated in an independent cohort. Because counts were too low, more than 15 rarely observed V segments, including chromosome 9 orphons, were excluded from the earlier analysis of roughly 580 of the donors. Sequencing depth was assumed to be roughly uniform across donors in the presence/absence analyses, though that assumption may not hold. In vitro tests confirmed that a few of the cytomegalovirus-associated TCR beta chains recognize cytomegalovirus antigens. In a later analysis, HLA-associated TCR beta chains showed more clonal expansion and lower generation probabilities than non-associated chains that were equally common. A cluster of highly shared sequence variants was judged likely to represent a technical artifact of the sequencing pipeline. A total of some 180 TCR beta chains were listed by the study as associated with cytomegalovirus. In both the original and validation cohorts, the classifier was reported to diagnose cytomegalovirus status with high specificity and sensitivity. According to a later analysis, parvovirus B19, influenza, CMV and Epstein-Barr virus appeared linked to several top co-occurrence clusters. A further reported finding was that TCR beta sequences accurately predicted the HLA-A and HLA-B alleles for most subjects in the first cohort.

CDR1 and CDR2 (LNHDA, SQIVND) derive from the germline V gene (reference sequence). Measured from the cysteine to the phenylalanine, the CDR3 is 14 residues long. CDR3 DNA is the only sequence kept; it has 42 bases, read in frame from the first base. V and J lose 4 bases and 8 bases, and a span of 17 bases separates them. Points on this clone: Its antigen has not been determined. Per-base quality was not reported, and no clone a single base away is much larger than it.

Libraries were constructed by the immunoSEQ multiplex PCR assay. For the multiplex PCR, a mixture combining 60 forward primers for TCR Vbeta segments and 13 reverse primers for TCR Jbeta segments was used. Amplification of the CDR3 region of rearranged TCR beta genes was performed with a multiplex PCR assay on genomic DNA. Amplified TCR beta libraries were sequenced as 87-base-pair reads on the Illumina HiSeq System. The source study handled its data this way. A later analysis tallied roughly 76 million unique TCR beta chains across the approximately 670 repertoires, and around 12 million of those chains were shared by two or more donors. A nearest-neighbor algorithm error-corrected the raw reads and collapsed the reads into unique sequences, merging closely related sequences to remove PCR and sequencing errors. CDR3 sequences were aligned to IMGT reference sequences to assign V, D and J gene segments. For a sequence to be retained, a match of at least six nucleotides was required to both a V gene segment and a J gene segment. A rearrangement counted as productive if the CDR3 had no stop codons and remained in frame with V and J, and every other rearrangement counted as non-productive. CDR3 was defined according to IMGT convention as the region running from the second conserved V-encoded cysteine to the conserved J-encoded phenylalanine. The earlier analysis of approximately 590 of the donors excluded any sequence lacking an unambiguous match to a single V gene segment. In an earlier analysis of 587 of the donors, V segments were called functional above 56.7% productive rearrangements and were called segregating when the between-donor standard deviation exceeded 5%. A statistical classification framework was built to diagnose cytomegalovirus status from the catalog of TCR beta chain sequences. In a later analysis, TCR nucleotide sequences were compared against IMGT/GENE-DB human TR gene sequences so that V and J genes could be assigned. The TCRdist pipeline was used in a later analysis to assign CDR3 sequences and most-parsimonious VDJ recombination scenarios. In a later analysis, each TCR beta chain was defined by its CDR3 amino acid sequence together with its V-gene family, and reads lacking a unique V-gene family were excluded. In a later analysis, some 600 highly shared, low-generation-probability nucleotide sequences were removed to address suspected cross-contamination and a sequencing artifact. In a later analysis, a clonal expansion index for each public chain was calculated from normalized within-repertoire ranks of inferred template counts. A later analysis computed generation probabilities with a VDJ recombination model fitted to out-of-frame rearrangements, and checked the results against IGoR. A later analysis scored TCR-TCR, TCR-HLA and TCR-CMV co-occurrence with hypergeometric tests, applying a repertoire-size bias correction to TCR pairs. In a later analysis, false discovery rates were estimated by permuting HLA or CMV assignments 20 times. In a later analysis, co-occurring TCRs were grouped using DBSCAN, with TCRdist sequence similarity added in when clustering inside HLA-allele-positive subsets. Repertoires with fewer than 30,000 or more than 120,000 public chains, plus five repertoires with anomalous nucleotide sharing, were excluded from co-occurrence clustering. TCRdb obtained this table from immuneACCESS and retained in-frame rearrangements with V and J assigned. These tables miss some clones; where compared with another copy, unresolved V genes account for less than half of the shortfall, and the remainder is unexplained. V, J and clone size reflect that table, while D and trimming were determined from the DNA. This sample has over 110,000 clones in its table, and about 80% of those were observed once. The ten biggest clones cover roughly 10% of the sample.

The cohort comprised several hundred healthy bone marrow donors. At the time of sampling, all cohort members were nominally healthy, though unrecorded immune exposures were likely present. The donor was CMV seropositive and was included in the group of 300 or so seropositive cohort members. A peripheral blood sample was provided by each donor, and peripheral blood mononuclear cells were used for TCR beta sequencing. The Qiagen DNeasy Blood Extraction Kit was used to extract genomic DNA from the blood cell samples. This TCR was recovered from a woman aged 60-75 years in good health and CMV-seropositive. Sequenced: PBMCs. The chain links TRBV19 with TRBJ1-2, with TRBD1 tentatively as D gene (5 bases match). The CDR3 amino acid sequence is: CASSTDSQGGGYTF. At the DNA level, the sequence is TGTGCCAGTAGTACTGACTCTCAGGGCGGAGGCTACACCTTC.